The clone carrying this T cell receptor (beta chain) was found once. Its antigen is undetermined. The data derive from a study of siplizumab effects on memory and regulatory T cells. Study-wide results and caveats: The drug siplizumab significantly decreased the alloreactive sequences that could be traced to unstimulated CD4+ memory cells. Naive T cells looked more diverse than memory cells and looked like major alloresponse contributors.

This CDR3 has 12 amino acids. V was pared by 4 bases and J by 0 bases, with 3 bases between. Germline V gene lookup returns CDR1 SGHDT and CDR2 YYEEEE. TCRdb's table, derived via immunoSEQ multiplex PCR, lists solely in-frame clones and lacks some. The profile shows approximately 120,000 clones, about 91% of them singletons. The gene calls are TRBV5-6 and TRBJ2-3; D is ambiguous. Material: Tregs sorted from blood. The receptor comes from a human donor in good health. The CDR3 coding sequence is TGTGCCAGCAGCGGGAGCACAGATACGCAGTATTTT. The encoded protein is CASSGSTDTQYF.